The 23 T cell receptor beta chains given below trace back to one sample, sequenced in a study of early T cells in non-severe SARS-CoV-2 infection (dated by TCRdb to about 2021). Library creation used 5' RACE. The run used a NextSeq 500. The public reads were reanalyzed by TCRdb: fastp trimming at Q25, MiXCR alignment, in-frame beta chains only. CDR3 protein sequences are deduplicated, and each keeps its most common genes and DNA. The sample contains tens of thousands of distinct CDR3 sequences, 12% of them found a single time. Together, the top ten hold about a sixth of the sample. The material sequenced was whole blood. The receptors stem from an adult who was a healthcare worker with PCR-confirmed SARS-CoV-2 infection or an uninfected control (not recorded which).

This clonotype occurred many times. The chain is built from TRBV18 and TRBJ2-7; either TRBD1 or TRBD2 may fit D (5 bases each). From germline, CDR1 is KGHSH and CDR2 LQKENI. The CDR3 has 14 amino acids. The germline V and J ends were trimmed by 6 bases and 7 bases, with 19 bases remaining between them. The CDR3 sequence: CASSLPGHLEEQYF. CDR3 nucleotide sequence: TGTGCCAGCTCGTTACCGGGGCATTTGGAAGAGCAGTACTTC.

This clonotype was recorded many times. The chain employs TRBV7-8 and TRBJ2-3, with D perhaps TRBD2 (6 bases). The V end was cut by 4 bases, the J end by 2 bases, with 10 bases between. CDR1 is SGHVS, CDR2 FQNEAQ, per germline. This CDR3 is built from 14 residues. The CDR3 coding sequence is TGTGCCAGCAGCTCCCGGGGGACCACAGATACGCAGTATTTT. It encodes CASSSRGTTDTQYF.

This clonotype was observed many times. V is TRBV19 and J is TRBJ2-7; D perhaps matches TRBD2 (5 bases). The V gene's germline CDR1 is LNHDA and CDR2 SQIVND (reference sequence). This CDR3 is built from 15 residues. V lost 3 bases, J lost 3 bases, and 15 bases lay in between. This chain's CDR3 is CASSIRGYGNYEQYF. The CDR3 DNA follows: TGTGCCAGTAGTATCCGAGGGTACGGAAACTACGAGCAGTACTTC.

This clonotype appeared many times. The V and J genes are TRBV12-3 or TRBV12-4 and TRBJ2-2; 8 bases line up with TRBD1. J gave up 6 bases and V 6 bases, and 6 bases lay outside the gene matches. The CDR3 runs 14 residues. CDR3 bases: TGTGCCAGCAGCCGAGGACAGGGAGCCGGGGAGCTGTTTTTT. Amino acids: CASSRGQGAGELFF.

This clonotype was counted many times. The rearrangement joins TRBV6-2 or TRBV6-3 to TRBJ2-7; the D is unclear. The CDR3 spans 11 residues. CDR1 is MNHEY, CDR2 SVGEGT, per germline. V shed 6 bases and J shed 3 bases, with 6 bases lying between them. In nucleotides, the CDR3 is TGTGCCAGCAGCCCCCTCTACGAGCAGTACTTC. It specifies CASSPLYEQYF.

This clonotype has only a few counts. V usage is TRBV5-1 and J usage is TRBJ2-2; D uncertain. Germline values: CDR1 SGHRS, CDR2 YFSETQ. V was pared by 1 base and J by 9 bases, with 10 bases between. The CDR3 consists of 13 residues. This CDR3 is CASSLTLVRELFF. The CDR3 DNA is TGCGCCAGCAGCTTGACCCTAGTTAGGGAGCTGTTTTTT.

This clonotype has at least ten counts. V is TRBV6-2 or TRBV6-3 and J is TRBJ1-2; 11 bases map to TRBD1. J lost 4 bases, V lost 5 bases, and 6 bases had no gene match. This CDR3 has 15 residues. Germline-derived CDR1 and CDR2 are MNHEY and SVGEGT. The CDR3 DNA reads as TGTGCCAGCAGTCTCCGGGACAGGGGGAGCTATGGCTACACCTTC. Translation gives CASSLRDRGSYGYTF.

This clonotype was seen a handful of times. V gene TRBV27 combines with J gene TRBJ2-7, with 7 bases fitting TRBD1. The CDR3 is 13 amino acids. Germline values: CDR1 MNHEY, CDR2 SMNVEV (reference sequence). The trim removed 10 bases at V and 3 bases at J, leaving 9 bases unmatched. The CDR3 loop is CAIRDRRNYEQYF. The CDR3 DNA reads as TGTGCCATCCGGGACAGAAGGAACTACGAGCAGTACTTC.

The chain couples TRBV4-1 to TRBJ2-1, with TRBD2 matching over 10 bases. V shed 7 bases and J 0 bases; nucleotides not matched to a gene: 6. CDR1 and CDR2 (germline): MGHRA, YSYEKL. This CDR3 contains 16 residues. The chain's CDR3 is CASNPIAGGSYNEQFF. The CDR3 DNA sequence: TGCGCCAGCAACCCAATAGCGGGGGGCTCCTACAATGAGCAGTTCTTC.

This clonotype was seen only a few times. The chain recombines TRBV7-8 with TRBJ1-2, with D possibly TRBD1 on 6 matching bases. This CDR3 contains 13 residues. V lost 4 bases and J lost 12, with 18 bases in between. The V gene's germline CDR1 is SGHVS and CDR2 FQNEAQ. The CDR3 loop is CASSSGGARGNTF. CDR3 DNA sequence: TGTGCCAGCAGCTCGGGGGGCGCCAGGGGCAACACCTTC.

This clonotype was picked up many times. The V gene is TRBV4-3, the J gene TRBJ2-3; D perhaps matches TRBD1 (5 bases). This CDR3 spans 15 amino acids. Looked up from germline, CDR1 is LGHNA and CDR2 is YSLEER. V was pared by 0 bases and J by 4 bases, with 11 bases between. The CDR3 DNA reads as TGCGCCAGCAGCCAAGATCCGACCAGGGCAGATACGCAGTATTTT. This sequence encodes CASSQDPTRADTQYF.

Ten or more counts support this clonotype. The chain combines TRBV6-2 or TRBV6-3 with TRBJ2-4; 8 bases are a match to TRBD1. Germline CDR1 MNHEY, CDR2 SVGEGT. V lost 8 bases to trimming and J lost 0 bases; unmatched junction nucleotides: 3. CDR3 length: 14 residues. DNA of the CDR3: TGTGCCAGCGGGACAGGAGTAGCCAAAAACATTCAGTACTTC. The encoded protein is CASGTGVAKNIQYF.

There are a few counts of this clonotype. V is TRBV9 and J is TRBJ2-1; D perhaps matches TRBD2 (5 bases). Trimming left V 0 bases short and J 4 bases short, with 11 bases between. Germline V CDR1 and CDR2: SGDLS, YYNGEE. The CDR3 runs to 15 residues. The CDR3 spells CASSVGGDGYNEQFF. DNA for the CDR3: TGTGCCAGCAGCGTAGGGGGAGACGGGTACAATGAGCAGTTCTTC.

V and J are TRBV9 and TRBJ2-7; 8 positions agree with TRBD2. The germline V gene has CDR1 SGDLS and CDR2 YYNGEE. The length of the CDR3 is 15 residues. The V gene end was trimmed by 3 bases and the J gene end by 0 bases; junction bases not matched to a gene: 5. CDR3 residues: CASSASGTSSYEQYF. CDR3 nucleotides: TGTGCCAGCAGCGCCAGCGGGACTAGCTCCTACGAGCAGTACTTC.

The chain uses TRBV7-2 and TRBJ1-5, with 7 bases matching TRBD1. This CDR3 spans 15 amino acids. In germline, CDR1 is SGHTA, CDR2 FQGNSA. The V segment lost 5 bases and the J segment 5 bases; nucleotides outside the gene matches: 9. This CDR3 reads CASSPGGERYQPQHF. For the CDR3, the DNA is TGTGCCAGCAGCCCAGGGGGGGAAAGATATCAGCCCCAGCATTTT.

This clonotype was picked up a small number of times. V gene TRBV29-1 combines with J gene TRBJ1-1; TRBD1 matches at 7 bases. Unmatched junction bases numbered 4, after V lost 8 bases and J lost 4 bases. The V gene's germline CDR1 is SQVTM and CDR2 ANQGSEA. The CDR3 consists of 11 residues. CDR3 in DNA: TGCAGCCTACAGGGGAGCACTGAAGCTTTCTTT. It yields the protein CSLQGSTEAFF.

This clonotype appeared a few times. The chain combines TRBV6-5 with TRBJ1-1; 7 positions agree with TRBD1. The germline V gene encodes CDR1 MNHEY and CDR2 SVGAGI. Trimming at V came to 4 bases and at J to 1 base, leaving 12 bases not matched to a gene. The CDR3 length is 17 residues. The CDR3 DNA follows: TGTGCCAGCAGTTCCGCGACAGGGAAAACGGCGAACACTGAAGCTTTCTTT. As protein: CASSSATGKTANTEAFF.

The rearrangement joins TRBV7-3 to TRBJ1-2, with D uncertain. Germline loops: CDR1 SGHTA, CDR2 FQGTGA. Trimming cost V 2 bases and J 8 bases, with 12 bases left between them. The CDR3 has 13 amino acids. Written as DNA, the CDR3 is TGTGCCAGCAGCTTAGGGCCTCAGTGGGGCTACACCTTC. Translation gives CASSLGPQWGYTF.

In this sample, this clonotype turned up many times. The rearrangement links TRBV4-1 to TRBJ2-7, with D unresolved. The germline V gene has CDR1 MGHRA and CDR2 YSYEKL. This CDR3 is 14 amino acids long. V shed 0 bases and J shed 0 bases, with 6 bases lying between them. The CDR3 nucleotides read TGCGCCAGCAGCCAAGACACTATCTCCTACGAGCAGTACTTC. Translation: CASSQDTISYEQYF.

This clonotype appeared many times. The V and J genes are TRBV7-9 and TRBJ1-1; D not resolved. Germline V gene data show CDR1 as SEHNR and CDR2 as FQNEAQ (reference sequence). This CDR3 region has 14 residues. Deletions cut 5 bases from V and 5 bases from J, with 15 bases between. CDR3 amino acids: CASSEDPGRTEAFF. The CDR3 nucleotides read TGTGCCAGCAGCGAGGACCCGGGGAGGACTGAAGCTTTCTTT.

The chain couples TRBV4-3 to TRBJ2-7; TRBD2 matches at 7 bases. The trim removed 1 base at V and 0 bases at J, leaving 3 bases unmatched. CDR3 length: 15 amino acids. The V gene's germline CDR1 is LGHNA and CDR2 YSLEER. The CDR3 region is CASSQGLAVSYEQYF. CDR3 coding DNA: TGCGCCAGCAGCCAAGGCCTAGCGGTCTCCTACGAGCAGTACTTC.

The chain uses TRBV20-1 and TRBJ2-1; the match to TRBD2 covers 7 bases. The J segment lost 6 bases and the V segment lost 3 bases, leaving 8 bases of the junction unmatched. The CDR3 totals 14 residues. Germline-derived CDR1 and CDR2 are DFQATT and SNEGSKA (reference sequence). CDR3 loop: CSARRLAELNEQFF. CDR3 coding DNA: TGCAGTGCTAGGCGTCTAGCGGAACTCAATGAGCAGTTCTTC.

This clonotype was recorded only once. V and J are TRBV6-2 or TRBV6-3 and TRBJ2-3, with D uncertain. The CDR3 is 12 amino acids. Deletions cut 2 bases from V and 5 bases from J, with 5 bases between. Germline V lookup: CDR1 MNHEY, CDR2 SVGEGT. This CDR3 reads CASSYNRDTQYF. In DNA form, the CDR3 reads TGTGCCAGCAGTTACAATAGAGATACGCAGTATTTT.